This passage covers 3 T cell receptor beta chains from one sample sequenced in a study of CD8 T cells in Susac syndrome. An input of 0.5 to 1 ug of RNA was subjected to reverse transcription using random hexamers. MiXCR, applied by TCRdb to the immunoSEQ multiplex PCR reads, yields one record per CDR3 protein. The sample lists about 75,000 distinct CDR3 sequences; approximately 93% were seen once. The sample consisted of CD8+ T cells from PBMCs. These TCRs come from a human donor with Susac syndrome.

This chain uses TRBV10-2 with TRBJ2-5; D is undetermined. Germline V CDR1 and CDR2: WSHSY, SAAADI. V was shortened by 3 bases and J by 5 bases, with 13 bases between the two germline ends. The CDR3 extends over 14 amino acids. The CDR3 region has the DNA TGCGCCAGCAGTGAACTTGGGCTGGGGGAGACCCAGTACTTC. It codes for CASSELGLGETQYF.

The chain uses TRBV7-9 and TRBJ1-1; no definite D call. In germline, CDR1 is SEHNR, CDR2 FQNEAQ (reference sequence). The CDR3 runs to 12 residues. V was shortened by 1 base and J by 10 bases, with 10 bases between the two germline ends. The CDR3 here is CASSLVGKGAFF. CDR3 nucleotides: TGTGCCAGCAGCTTAGTGGGGAAGGGAGCTTTCTTT.

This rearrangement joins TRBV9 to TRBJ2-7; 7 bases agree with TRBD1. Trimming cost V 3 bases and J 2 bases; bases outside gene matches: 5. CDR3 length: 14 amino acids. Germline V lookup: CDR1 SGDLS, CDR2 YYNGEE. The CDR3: CASSEGQATYEQYF. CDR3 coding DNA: TGTGCCAGCAGCGAAGGACAGGCAACCTACGAGCAGTACTTC.